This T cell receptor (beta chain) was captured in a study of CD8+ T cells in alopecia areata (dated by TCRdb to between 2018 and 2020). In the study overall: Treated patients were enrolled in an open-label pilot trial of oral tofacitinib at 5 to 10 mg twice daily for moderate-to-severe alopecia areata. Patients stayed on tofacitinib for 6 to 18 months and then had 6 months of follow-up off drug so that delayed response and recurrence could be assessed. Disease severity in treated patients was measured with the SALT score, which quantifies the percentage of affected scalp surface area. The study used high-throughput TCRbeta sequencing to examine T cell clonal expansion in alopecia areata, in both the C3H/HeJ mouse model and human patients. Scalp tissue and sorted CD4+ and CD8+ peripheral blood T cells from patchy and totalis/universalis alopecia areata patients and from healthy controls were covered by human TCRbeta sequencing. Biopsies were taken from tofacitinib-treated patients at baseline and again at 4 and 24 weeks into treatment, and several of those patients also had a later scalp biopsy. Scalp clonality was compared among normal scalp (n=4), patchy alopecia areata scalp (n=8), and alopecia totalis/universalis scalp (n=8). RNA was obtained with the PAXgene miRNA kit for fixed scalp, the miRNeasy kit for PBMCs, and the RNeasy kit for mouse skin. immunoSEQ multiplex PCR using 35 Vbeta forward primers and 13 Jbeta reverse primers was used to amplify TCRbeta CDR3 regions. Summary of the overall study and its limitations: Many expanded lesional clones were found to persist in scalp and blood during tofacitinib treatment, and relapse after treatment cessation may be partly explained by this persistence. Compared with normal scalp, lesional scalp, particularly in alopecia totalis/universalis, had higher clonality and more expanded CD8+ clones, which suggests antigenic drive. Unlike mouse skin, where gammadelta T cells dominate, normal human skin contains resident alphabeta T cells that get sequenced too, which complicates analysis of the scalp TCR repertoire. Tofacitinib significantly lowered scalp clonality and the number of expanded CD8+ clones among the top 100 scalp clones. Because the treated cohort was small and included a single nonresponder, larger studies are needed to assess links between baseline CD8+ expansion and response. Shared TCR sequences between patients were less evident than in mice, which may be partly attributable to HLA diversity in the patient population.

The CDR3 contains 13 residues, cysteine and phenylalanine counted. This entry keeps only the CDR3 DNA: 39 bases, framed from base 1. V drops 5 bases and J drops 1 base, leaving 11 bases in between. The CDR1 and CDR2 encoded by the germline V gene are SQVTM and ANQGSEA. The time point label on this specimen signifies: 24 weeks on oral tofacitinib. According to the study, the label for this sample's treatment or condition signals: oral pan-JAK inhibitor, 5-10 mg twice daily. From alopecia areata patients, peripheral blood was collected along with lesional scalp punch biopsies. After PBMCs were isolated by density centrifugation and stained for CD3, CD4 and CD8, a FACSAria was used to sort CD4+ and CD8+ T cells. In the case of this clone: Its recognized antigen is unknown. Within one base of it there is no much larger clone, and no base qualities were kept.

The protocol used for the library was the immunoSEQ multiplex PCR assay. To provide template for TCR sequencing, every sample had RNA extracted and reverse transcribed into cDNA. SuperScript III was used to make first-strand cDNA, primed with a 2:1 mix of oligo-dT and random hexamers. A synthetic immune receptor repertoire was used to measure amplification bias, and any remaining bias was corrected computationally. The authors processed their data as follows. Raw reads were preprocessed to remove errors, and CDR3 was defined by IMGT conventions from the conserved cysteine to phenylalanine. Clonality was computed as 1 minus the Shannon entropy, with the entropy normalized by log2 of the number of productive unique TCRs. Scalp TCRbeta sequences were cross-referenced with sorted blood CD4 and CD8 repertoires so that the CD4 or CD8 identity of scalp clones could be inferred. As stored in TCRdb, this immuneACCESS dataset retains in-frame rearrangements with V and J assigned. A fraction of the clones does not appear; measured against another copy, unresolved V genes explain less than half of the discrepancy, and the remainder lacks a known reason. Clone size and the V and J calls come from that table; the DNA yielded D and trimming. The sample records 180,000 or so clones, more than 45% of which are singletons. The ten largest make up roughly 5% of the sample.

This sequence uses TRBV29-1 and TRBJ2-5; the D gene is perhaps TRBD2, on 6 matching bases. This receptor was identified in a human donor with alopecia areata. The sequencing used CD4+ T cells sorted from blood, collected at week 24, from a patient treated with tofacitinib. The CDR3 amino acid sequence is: CSVKGTAQETQYF. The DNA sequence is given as TGCAGCGTTAAAGGGACTGCCCAAGAGACCCAGTACTTC. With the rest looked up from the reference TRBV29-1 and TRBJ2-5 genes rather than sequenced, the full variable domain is SAVISQKPSRDICQRGTSLTIQCQVDSQVTMMFWYRQQPGQSLTLIATANQGSEATYESGFVIDKFPISRPNLTFSTLTVSNMSPEDSSIYLCSVKGTAQETQYFGPGTRLLVL.